This TCR beta chain was profiled in a study of regulatory T cells in long-lasting Graves disease. CDR3 regions were amplified by Arm-PCR using iRepertoire HTBI primers to build TCR beta libraries. TCRdb analysed the multiplex PCR reads with MiXCR anew, one entry per CDR3 protein. This sample has about 440,000 distinct CDR3 sequences, with about 15% found just once. The V gene's germline CDR1 is SEHNR and CDR2 FQNEAQ (reference sequence). The CDR3 is 15 residues long. General study points: It was in persistent disease that TRBV28, TRBJ1-2 and TRBJ2-5 were favored.

About this clonotype: As yet, its antigen is unknown. Germline and junction disagree at one end, which may indicate a read error.

This sample's time point: newly diagnosed GD, antithyroid drugs for less than 3 months. With RNA extracted from PBMCs as input, the TCR library was made. Graves' disease diagnosis was established per American Thyroid Association guidelines. EDTA tubes collected nine milliliters of peripheral blood. These same records also appear under a second study, on T cells in Graves' hyperthyroidism and ophthalmopathy.

The genes are TRBV7-9 and TRBJ1-1; a possible D gene is TRBD1 (5 bases). The sample was peripheral blood mononuclear cells (PBMCs), taken at new diagnosis, from a patient treated with antithyroid drugs. This TCR was sampled from a woman aged 25 to 39 with Graves disease. The CDR3 protein is CASSLAGTVNTEALF. The CDR3, as DNA: TGTGCCAGCAGCTTAGCCGGGACGGTGAACACTGAAGCTCTCTTT.